This T cell receptor beta chain stems from a study of blood T cells in healthy people across ages. Between the trimmed V and J ends, which lost 8 bases and 2 bases, there was a span of 11 bases. CDR1 and CDR2 (germline): SGHTA, FQGNSA. The CDR3 is 13 amino acids. Then a second PCR, running roughly 7 to 11 cycles, was carried out with a sample-barcoded 5' primer and a J-beta primer mix. TCRdb redid the calling of the 5' RACE reads with MiXCR, one entry per CDR3 protein. Of 1.5 million to 1.8 million distinct CDR3 sequences detected, roughly 43% appear once; the ten largest clones hold about 4.1%. The receptor was derived from a woman aged 18 to 35 in good health. This chain joins TRBV7-2 and TRBJ2-3, with D perhaps matching TRBD1 or TRBD2 (5 bases each). The sequenced material came from blood. The CDR3 DNA is TGTGCCAGCGCCCGGGACCACACAGATACGCAGTATTTT. The encoded protein is CASARDHTDTQYF.